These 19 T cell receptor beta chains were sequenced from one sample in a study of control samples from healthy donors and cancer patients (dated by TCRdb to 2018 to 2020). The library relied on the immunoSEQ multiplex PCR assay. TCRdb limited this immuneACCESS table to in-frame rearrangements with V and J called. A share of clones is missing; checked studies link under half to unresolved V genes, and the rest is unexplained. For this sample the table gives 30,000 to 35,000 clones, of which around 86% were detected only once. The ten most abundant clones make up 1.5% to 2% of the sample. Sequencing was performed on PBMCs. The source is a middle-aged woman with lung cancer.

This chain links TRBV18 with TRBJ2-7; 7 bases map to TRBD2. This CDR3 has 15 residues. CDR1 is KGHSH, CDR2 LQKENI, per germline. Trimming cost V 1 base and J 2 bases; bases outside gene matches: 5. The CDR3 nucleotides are TGTGCCAGCTCACCACAGCGGGGATCTACCTACGAGCAGTACTTC. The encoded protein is CASSPQRGSTYEQYF.

CDR3 in DNA: TGTGCCAGCAGCTTACTGGGACTGAACACCGGGGAGCTGTTTTTT. It yields the protein CASSLLGLNTGELFF. This chain connects TRBV7-8 to TRBJ2-2; D is perhaps TRBD2 (6 bases). The CDR3 is 15 residues long. Between the trimmed V and J ends, which lost 2 bases and 1 base, there was a span of 8 bases. In germline, CDR1 is SGHVS, CDR2 FQNEAQ. Full variable domain (remainder filled in from reference TRBV7-8 and TRBJ2-2): GAGVSQSPRYKVAKRGQDVALRCDPISGHVSLFWYQQALGQGPEFLTYFQNEAQLDKSGLPSDRFFAERPEGSVSTLKIQRTQQEDSAVYLCASSLLGLNTGELFFGEGSRLTVL.

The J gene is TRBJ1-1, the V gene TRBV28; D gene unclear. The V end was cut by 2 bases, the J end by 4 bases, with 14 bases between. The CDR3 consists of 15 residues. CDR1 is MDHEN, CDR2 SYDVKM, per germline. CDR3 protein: CASSLAEAPVTEAFF. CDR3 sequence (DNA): TGTGCCAGCAGTTTAGCGGAGGCCCCGGTCACTGAAGCTTTCTTT.

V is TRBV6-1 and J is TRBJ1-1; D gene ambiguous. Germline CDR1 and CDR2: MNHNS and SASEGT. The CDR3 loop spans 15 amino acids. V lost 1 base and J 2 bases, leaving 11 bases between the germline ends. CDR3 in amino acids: CASSEDVGRNTEAFF. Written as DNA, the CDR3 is TGTGCCAGCAGTGAAGATGTCGGCAGAAACACTGAAGCTTTCTTT.

CDR3 region: CASSFTSAGNTQYF. As DNA, the CDR3 is TGCGCCAGCAGCTTCACCTCGGCGGGTAATACGCAGTATTTT. The chain couples TRBV5-1 to TRBJ2-3; tentatively, D is TRBD2 (5 bases). The CDR3 is 14 amino acids. With 2 bases removed from V and 7 bases from J, the gap between germline ends came to 14 bases. Looked up from germline, CDR1 is SGHRS and CDR2 is YFSETQ.

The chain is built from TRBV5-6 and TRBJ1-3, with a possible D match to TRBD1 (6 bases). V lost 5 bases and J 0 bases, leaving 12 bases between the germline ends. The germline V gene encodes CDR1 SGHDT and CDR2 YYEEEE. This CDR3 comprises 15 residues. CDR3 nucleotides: TGTGCCAGCAGGCAACAGGGATACTCTGGAAACACCATATATTTT. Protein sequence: CASRQQGYSGNTIYF. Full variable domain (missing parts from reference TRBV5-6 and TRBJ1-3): DAGVTQSPTHLIKTRGQQVTLRCSPKSGHDTVSWYQQALGQGPQFIFQYYEEEERQRGNFPDRFSGHQFPNYSSELNVNALLLGDSALYLCASRQQGYSGNTIYFGEGSWLTVV.

The CDR3 is CASSAEVAGGLDTQYF. The CDR3 region has the DNA TGTGCCAGCAGTGCCGAAGTAGCGGGGGGGCTGGATACGCAGTATTTT. The gene calls are TRBV25-1 and TRBJ2-3, with 11 bases identical to TRBD2. CDR1 and CDR2 (germline): MGHDK, SYGVNS. V lost 4 bases and J lost 6; bases outside the gene matches: 9. The CDR3 has 16 amino acids.

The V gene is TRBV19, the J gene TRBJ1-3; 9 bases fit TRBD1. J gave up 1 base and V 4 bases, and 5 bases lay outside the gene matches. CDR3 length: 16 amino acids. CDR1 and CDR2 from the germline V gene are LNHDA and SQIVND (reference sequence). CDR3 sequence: CASSTHRGRSGNTIYF. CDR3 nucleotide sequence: TGTGCCAGTAGTACTCACAGGGGGCGGTCTGGAAACACCATATATTTT.

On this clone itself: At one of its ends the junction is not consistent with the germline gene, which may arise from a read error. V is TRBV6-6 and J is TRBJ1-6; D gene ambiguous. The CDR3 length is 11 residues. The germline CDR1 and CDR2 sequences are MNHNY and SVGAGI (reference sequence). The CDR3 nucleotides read TGTGCCAGCAGTTACGCGTCACTCCTCCACTTT. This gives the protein CASSYASLLHF.

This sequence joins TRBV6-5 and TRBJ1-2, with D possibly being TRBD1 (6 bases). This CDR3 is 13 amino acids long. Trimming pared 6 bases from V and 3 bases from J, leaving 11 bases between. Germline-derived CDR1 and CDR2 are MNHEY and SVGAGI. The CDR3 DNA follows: TGTGCCAGCAGCCCGGACAGAGACTATGGCTACACCTTC. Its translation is CASSPDRDYGYTF.

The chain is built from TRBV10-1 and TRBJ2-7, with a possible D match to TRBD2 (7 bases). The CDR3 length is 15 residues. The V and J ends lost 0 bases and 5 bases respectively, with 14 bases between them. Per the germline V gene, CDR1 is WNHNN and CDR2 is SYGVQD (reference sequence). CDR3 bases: TGCGCCAGCAGTGAGTCGGGGGGGGGCCGCCACGAGCAGTACTTC. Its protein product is CASSESGGGRHEQYF.

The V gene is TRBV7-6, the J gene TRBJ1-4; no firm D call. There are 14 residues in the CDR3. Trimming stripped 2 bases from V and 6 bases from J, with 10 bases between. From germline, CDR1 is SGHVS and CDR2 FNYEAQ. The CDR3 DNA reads TGTGCCAGCAGCTTATTAGCGGGTGATGAAAAACTGTTTTTT. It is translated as CASSLLAGDEKLFF.

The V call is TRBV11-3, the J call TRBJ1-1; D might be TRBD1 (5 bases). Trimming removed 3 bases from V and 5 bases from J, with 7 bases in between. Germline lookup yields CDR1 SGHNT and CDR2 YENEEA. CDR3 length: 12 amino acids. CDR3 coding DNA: TGTGCCAGCAGCTTCTCAGGGACTGAAGCTTTCTTT. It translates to CASSFSGTEAFF.

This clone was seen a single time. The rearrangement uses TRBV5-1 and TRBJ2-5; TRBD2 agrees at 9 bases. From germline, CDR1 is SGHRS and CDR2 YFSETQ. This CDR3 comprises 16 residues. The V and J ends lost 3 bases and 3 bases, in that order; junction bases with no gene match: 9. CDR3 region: CASSYRLAALKETQYF. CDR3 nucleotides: TGCGCCAGCAGCTACAGACTAGCGGCCCTCAAAGAGACCCAGTACTTC. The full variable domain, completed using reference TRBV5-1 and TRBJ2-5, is KAGVTQTPRYLIKTRGQQVTLSCSPISGHRSVSWYQQTPGQGLQFLFEYFSETQRNKGNFPGRFSGRQFSNSRSEMNVSTLELGDSALYLCASSYRLAALKETQYFGPGTRLLVL.

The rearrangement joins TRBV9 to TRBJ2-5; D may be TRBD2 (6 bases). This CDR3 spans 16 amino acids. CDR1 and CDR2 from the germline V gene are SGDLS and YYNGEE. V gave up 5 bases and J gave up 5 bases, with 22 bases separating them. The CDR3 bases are TGTGCCAGCAGTCCGCGTACGGCGGGGCGGTGGGAGACCCAGTACTTC. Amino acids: CASSPRTAGRWETQYF.

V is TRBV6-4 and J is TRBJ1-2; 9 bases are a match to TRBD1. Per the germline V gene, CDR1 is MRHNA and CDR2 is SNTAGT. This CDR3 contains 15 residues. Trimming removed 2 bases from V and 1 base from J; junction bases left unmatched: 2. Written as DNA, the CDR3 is TGTGCCAGCAGTGACAAGGGACAGGGTAACTATGGCTACACCTTC. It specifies CASSDKGQGNYGYTF.

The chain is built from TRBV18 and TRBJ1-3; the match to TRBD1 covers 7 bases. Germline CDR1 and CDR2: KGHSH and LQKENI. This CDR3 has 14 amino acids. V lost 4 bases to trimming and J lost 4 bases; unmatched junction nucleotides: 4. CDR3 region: CASSRATGGNTIYF. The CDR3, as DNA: TGTGCCAGCTCACGGGCGACAGGGGGAAACACCATATATTTT.

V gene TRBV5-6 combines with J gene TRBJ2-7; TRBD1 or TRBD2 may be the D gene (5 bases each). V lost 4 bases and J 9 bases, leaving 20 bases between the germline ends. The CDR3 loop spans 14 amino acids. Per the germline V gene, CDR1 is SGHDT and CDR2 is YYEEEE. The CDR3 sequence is CASSPGTALRGQYF. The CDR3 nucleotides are TGTGCCAGCAGCCCCGGGACGGCCCTCCGGGGGCAGTACTTC.

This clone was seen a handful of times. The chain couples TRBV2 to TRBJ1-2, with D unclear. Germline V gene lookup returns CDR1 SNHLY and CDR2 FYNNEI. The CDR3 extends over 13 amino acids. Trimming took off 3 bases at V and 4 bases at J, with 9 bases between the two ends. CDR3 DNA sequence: TGTGCCAGCAGTGAGGCAGGCTCCTATGGCTACACCTTC. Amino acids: CASSEAGSYGYTF. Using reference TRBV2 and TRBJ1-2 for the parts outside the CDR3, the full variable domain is EPEVTQTPSHQVTQMGQEVILRCVPISNHLYFYWYRQILGQKVEFLVSFYNNEISEKSEIFDDQFSVERPDGSNFTLKIRSTKLEDSAMYFCASSEAGSYGYTFGSGTRLTVV.